Sequencing of this T cell receptor (beta chain) was carried out in a study of blood T cell repertoires in COVID-19. Background on the study: The cDNA or gDNA used as material had been derived from T cells, B-cell-depleted T cells, or PBMCs.

Per the study methods: Reference gene primer amplification gave nucleated cell count estimates. Profiled with immunoSEQ multiplex PCR; TCRdb holds only in-frame clones, not every one. That table gives V, J and clone size, and the DNA gave D and trimming. The data hold a few hundred thousand clones, with 75% to 90% observed a single time. The TCR comes from a woman aged 40 to 55 who had recovered from COVID-19. Sequencing input: peripheral blood.

The CDR3 DNA sequence: TGTGCCAGCAGTTCCAACAGGGGATACCCTGGAAACACCATATATTTT. This gives the protein CASSSNRGYPGNTIYF. This chain joins TRBV14 and TRBJ1-3, with 7 bases fitting TRBD1. Trimming cost V 6 bases and J 2 bases; bases outside gene matches: 10. Germline assignment: CDR1 SGHDN and CDR2 FVKESK. The CDR3 loop spans 16 amino acids.